The clone carrying this TCR beta chain was observed at least ten times. Antigen unknown. The data originate from a study of regulatory T cells in long-lasting Graves disease. General study points: Favored gene segments in persistent disease were TRBV28, TRBJ1-2 and TRBJ2-5.

Documented time point: newly diagnosed GD, antithyroid drugs for less than 3 months. RNA from PBMCs was the source of the TCR library. Investigators prepared the TCR beta libraries by applying iRepertoire HTBI primers and Arm-PCR of CDR3 regions. TCRdb re-derived calls from the multiplex PCR reads in MiXCR, one entry per CDR3 protein. The sample yields a few hundred thousand distinct CDR3 sequences, 14% seen once. Germline trimming cut 1 base from V and 1 base from J; bases unmatched to any gene: 0. CDR3 length: 15 amino acids. The V gene's germline CDR1 is KGHSH and CDR2 LQKENI. In addition, the sample was reused for a study of T cells in Graves' hyperthyroidism and ophthalmopathy. That study reports: An absence of ophthalmopathy progression within 18 months meant stable Graves' hyperthyroidism.

The source material was peripheral blood mononuclear cells (PBMCs), sampled at new diagnosis, from a patient treated with antithyroid drugs. V usage is TRBV18 and J usage is TRBJ2-7; TRBD2 aligns across 11 bases. The TCR comes from a woman between 50 and 59 years old with Graves disease. CDR3 loop: CASSPLAGGSYEQYF. CDR3 nucleotide sequence: TGTGCCAGCTCACCACTAGCGGGGGGGTCCTACGAGCAGTACTTC.